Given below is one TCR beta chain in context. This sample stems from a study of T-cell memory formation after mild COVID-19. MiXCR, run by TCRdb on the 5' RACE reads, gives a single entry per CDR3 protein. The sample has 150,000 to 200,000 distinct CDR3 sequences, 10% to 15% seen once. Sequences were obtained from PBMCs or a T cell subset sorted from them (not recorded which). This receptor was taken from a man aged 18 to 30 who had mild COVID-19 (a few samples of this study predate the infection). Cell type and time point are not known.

CDR3 DNA: TGTGCCAGCAGCCAATACGGACTAGCGGACCAAGAGACCCAGTACTTC. It yields the protein CASSQYGLADQETQYF. The chain combines TRBV3-1 with TRBJ2-5; TRBD2 matches 10 bases. The CDR3 has 16 amino acids. Germline lookup yields CDR1 LGHDT and CDR2 YNNKEL (reference sequence). The trim removed 2 bases at V and 0 bases at J, leaving 3 bases unmatched.